The T cell receptor beta chain under discussion was sequenced for a study of blood T cell repertoires in COVID-19. In the source study's methods: Estimated nucleated cell counts came from reference gene primer amplification. Here immunoSEQ multiplex PCR was the method, and the copy in TCRdb shows in-frame clones only, minus some. V and J calls and clone size come straight from that table; D and trimming were deduced from the DNA. Altogether some 64,000 clones are present, roughly 88% being singletons, with the ten largest covering roughly 3.9%. The V gene's germline CDR1 is LNHDA and CDR2 SQIVND (reference sequence). Trimming stripped 7 bases from V and 0 bases from J, with 17 bases between. The CDR3 has 16 residues. This clone was observed a single time.

The source is a man aged 50 to 60 with active COVID-19. Sequenced: peripheral blood. This chain connects TRBV19 to TRBJ2-3, with D perhaps matching TRBD2 (6 bases). The chain's CDR3 is CASKGGGVTSTDTQYF. The CDR3 region has the DNA TGTGCCAGTAAGGGCGGCGGGGTCACAAGCACAGATACGCAGTATTTT.